This passage covers 23 T cell receptor beta chains from one sample sequenced in a study of cytomegalovirus exposure and HLA in healthy donors. Sequencing used immunoSEQ multiplex PCR; TCRdb keeps in-frame clones, though not all of them. The data hold 280,000 or so clones, with around 89% observed a single time. The material sequenced was PBMCs. These receptors were collected from a woman in her late teens or twenties in good health and CMV-seronegative.

This chain joins TRBV28 and TRBJ1-2; 8 bases match TRBD1. Germline CDR1 reads MDHEN; CDR2 reads SYDVKM. Losses at the gene ends were 3 bases for V and 0 bases for J; bases not matched to a gene: 9. There are 17 residues in the CDR3. The CDR3 loop is CASSLVGQVPANYGYTF. The CDR3 coding sequence is TGTGCCAGCAGTTTGGTGGGACAGGTCCCAGCTAACTATGGCTACACCTTC.

This chain links TRBV6-4 with TRBJ2-2; possible D gene TRBD2, 6 bases. The ends were cut back, 2 bases at V and 7 bases at J, with 11 bases in the middle. The CDR3 length is 14 residues. The germline V gene has CDR1 MRHNA and CDR2 SNTAGT. This chain's CDR3 is CASSDRGGHGELFF. As DNA, the CDR3 is TGTGCCAGCAGTGACAGGGGAGGCCACGGGGAGCTGTTTTTT.

The chain links TRBV7-8 to TRBJ1-4, with D possibly matching TRBD1 (5 bases). Looked up from germline, CDR1 is SGHVS and CDR2 is FQNEAQ. This CDR3 comprises 15 residues. Trimming left V 5 bases short and J 8 bases short, with 18 bases between. CDR3 residues: CASSPGGWVAEKLFF. The DNA of the CDR3 is TGTGCCAGCAGCCCCGGGGGATGGGTGGCGGAAAAACTGTTTTTT. Based on the CDR3 plus reference TRBV7-8 and TRBJ1-4, the full variable domain is GAGVSQSPRYKVAKRGQDVALRCDPISGHVSLFWYQQALGQGPEFLTYFQNEAQLDKSGLPSDRFFAERPEGSVSTLKIQRTQQEDSAVYLCASSPGGWVAEKLFFGSGTQLSVL.

V usage is TRBV18 and J usage is TRBJ2-2; the D gene is possibly TRBD1 (6 bases). The CDR3 consists of 15 residues. Between the trimmed V and J ends, which lost 8 bases and 0 bases, there was a span of 13 bases. Germline V gives CDR1 KGHSH, CDR2 LQKENI. CDR3 sequence reads: CASPRTASNTGELFF. CDR3 sequence (DNA): TGTGCCAGCCCCCGGACAGCCTCGAACACCGGGGAGCTGTTTTTT.

This clone has only a few counts. The chain has TRBV2 and TRBJ1-5; D gene uncertain. Germline V CDR1 and CDR2: SNHLY, FYNNEI. CDR3 length equals 13 residues. V lost 5 bases, J lost 6 bases, and 11 bases lay in between. This chain's CDR3 is CASSMERGQPQHF. The CDR3 DNA reads as TGTGCCAGCAGTATGGAGCGTGGTCAGCCCCAGCATTTT.

This chain uses TRBV5-6 with TRBJ2-7; no firm D call. V was pared by 2 bases and J by 2 bases, with 8 bases between. CDR3 length equals 13 residues. The germline V gene has CDR1 SGHDT and CDR2 YYEEEE. The CDR3 DNA reads as TGTGCCAGCAGCTTTGAACAACCCTACGAGCAGTACTTC. Protein product: CASSFEQPYEQYF.

This clone has just a few counts. The chain combines TRBV15 with TRBJ2-7; D gene uncertain. The V end lost 0 bases, the J end lost 7 bases, and 7 bases lay between the germline ends. Germline values: CDR1 LNHNV, CDR2 YYDKDF (reference sequence). This CDR3 spans 12 amino acids. The CDR3 reads CATSRDHGEQYF. The CDR3 nucleotides are TGTGCCACCAGCAGAGATCACGGGGAGCAGTACTTC.

The chain recombines TRBV9 with TRBJ2-1, with D maybe TRBD2 (5 bases). Germline lookup yields CDR1 SGDLS and CDR2 YYNGEE. CDR3 length: 15 amino acids. V was clipped by 0 bases and J by 8 bases, with 15 bases between them. This chain's CDR3 is CASSVEGTSYHEQFF. CDR3 bases: TGTGCCAGCAGCGTAGAAGGTACTAGTTACCATGAGCAGTTCTTC.

CDR3 sequence (DNA): TGTGCCAGCAGTAGCGGGAGGGCCAACAATGAGCAGTTCTTC. It specifies CASSSGRANNEQFF. This chain joins TRBV6-6 and TRBJ2-1; 10 bases align to TRBD2. CDR3 size: 14 residues. Germline-derived CDR1 and CDR2 are MNHNY and SVGAGI (reference sequence). The trim removed 5 bases at V and 5 bases at J, leaving 3 bases unmatched.

This clone showed up just once. The chain's CDR3 is CASSPSDGAGNTIYF. CDR3 DNA sequence: TGTGCCAGCTCACCAAGCGACGGAGCTGGAAACACCATATATTTT. The chain couples TRBV18 to TRBJ1-3; unclear D gene. Germline CDR1 reads KGHSH; CDR2 reads LQKENI. This CDR3 has 15 amino acids. Trimming left V 2 bases short and J 2 bases short, with 10 bases between.

The V and J genes are TRBV7-9 and TRBJ2-3; D is ambiguous. V was trimmed by 3 bases and J by 0 bases, leaving 13 bases between them. The CDR3 spans 16 residues. Germline V lookup: CDR1 SEHNR, CDR2 FQNEAQ (reference sequence). The CDR3 DNA is TGTGCCAGCAGCTTCCTTTATGAGCCCAGCACAGATACGCAGTATTTT. It codes for CASSFLYEPSTDTQYF.

The genes are TRBV7-9 and TRBJ2-3, with D unresolved. Germline V gene sequence: CDR1 SEHNR, CDR2 FQNEAQ (reference sequence). Trimming stripped 1 base from V and 5 bases from J, with 4 bases between. The CDR3 has 12 residues. The CDR3 is CASSLVRDTQYF. The CDR3 bases are TGTGCCAGCAGCTTAGTCCGAGATACGCAGTATTTT.

This clone was seen once. The chain carries TRBV27 and TRBJ2-1; a possible D gene is TRBD1 (6 bases). This CDR3 contains 15 residues. Germline V lookup: CDR1 MNHEY, CDR2 SMNVEV (reference sequence). V lost 6 bases and J lost 6, with 18 bases in between. CDR3 sequence reads: CASSPGTPRGNEQFF. CDR3 bases: TGTGCCAGCAGCCCCGGGACACCAAGAGGCAATGAGCAGTTCTTC.

Remarks on this clone: The junction departs from the called germline gene at one end, perhaps through a read error. V is TRBV6-5 and J is TRBJ2-7; a possible D gene is TRBD2 (6 bases). This CDR3 has 13 residues. Germline V gene lookup returns CDR1 MNHEY and CDR2 SVGAGI. Here the CDR3 DNA reads TGTGCCAGCAGTCAGGATCAAAGCGGGCCCCGGCACTTC. It is translated as CASSQDQSGPRHF.

The chain employs TRBV21-1 and TRBJ1-4; the table's D gene call, TRBD1, was not cross checked with the DNA. TRBV21-1 is described as a pseudogene. There are 16 residues in the CDR3. CDR3: CASSKGGGQVNEKLFF. CDR3 bases: TGTGCCAGCAGCAAAGGGGGGGGACAGGTGAATGAAAAACTGTTTTTT.

The genes are TRBV2 and TRBJ1-3; D call uncertain. This CDR3 spans 14 amino acids. Looked up from germline, CDR1 is SNHLY and CDR2 is FYNNEI. V lost 2 bases and J 3 bases, leaving 8 bases between the germline ends. The CDR3 loop is CASSESNSGNTIYF. The DNA of the CDR3 is TGTGCCAGCAGTGAAAGCAATAGTGGAAACACCATATATTTT.

This clone was detected only once. This chain links TRBV30 with TRBJ2-3; D is undetermined. CDR1 is GTSNPN and CDR2 is SVGIG in the germline V gene (reference sequence). The CDR3 is 14 amino acids. Trimming removed 2 bases at V and 0 bases at J, with 9 bases between. The CDR3 sequence is CAWSPRFSTDTQYF. The CDR3 region has the DNA TGTGCCTGGAGTCCCCGGTTTAGCACAGATACGCAGTATTTT.

In regard to this clone: The same CDR3 is also encoded by other DNA sequences in this sample. V usage is TRBV5-1 and J usage is TRBJ2-5, with 9 bases lining up with TRBD2. Germline CDR1 and CDR2: SGHRS and YFSETQ. The CDR3 spans 15 residues. V lost 0 bases to trimming and J lost 5 bases; unmatched junction nucleotides: 5. The CDR3 protein is CASSLVAGGPETQYF. The DNA for the CDR3 is TGCGCCAGCAGCTTGGTGGCGGGAGGGCCGGAGACCCAGTACTTC.

The chain is built from TRBV5-1 and TRBJ2-1, with 12 bases that match TRBD2. V lost 4 bases, J lost 4 bases, and 6 bases stayed unmatched. The CDR3 is 16 residues long. Germline CDR1 SGHRS, CDR2 YFSETQ. The CDR3 bases are TGCGCCAGCAGCGGGGGGCTAGCGGGGGGGTACAATGAGCAGTTCTTC. This codes for CASSGGLAGGYNEQFF.

The V and J genes are TRBV9 and TRBJ2-1, with 8 bases fitting TRBD1. V was pared by 5 bases and J by 8 bases, with 6 bases of the junction left unmatched. This CDR3 comprises 13 residues. CDR1 and CDR2 (germline): SGDLS, YYNGEE. This chain's CDR3 is CASSGQGIDEQFF. CDR3 DNA sequence: TGTGCCAGCAGTGGACAGGGAATCGATGAGCAGTTCTTC.

V gene TRBV9 combines with J gene TRBJ2-3; 8 bases are a match to TRBD1. CDR3 size: 17 residues. Trimming took 0 bases from V and 3 from J; bases not matched to a gene: 9. Germline CDR1 is SGDLS and CDR2 is YYNGEE. CDR3 DNA sequence: TGTGCCAGCAGCGTAGCGGCAGGGGGCATGTCGACAGATACGCAGTATTTT. Protein: CASSVAAGGMSTDTQYF.

V usage is TRBV4-1 and J usage is TRBJ2-1; TRBD2 is a possible D gene (5 bases). V lost 0 bases to trimming and J lost 7 bases, with 22 bases between them. The V gene's germline CDR1 is MGHRA and CDR2 YSYEKL. The length of the CDR3 is 18 residues. The DNA for the CDR3 is TGCGCCAGCAGCCAAGATTTCAATCTCGGGATTAGGAGGAATGAGCAGTTCTTC. This translates into CASSQDFNLGIRRNEQFF.

The chain uses TRBV7-3 and TRBJ2-6, with unresolved D. Trimming cost V 5 bases and J 0 bases, with 20 bases left between them. There are 19 residues in the CDR3. Germline V lookup: CDR1 SGHTA, CDR2 FQGTGA. CDR3 in DNA: TGTGCCAGCAGCCTAAAAGCCCCACGCACAGTCTCTGGGGCCAACGTCCTGACTTTC. Translating gives CASSLKAPRTVSGANVLTF.